The 11 T cell receptor beta chains below come from one sample, sequenced in a study of tumor-infiltrating lymphocytes in primary liver carcinoma. Co-extraction of both nucleic acids (RNA and DNA) used roughly 20-33 mg of unsorted bulk tissue. Starting from approximately 470 ng of total RNA, TCR beta cDNA was produced with a primer in the constant region. Libraries for TCR beta were built through three nested multiplex PCR rounds, which together made up a slightly modified ARM-PCR procedure. For around 9 cycles apiece, the opening two PCR rounds ran with TRBV1-TRBV30 forward primers and a C-beta reverse primer. TCRdb reprocessed the multiplex PCR reads via MiXCR and lists one record per CDR3 protein. The data hold more than 100,000 distinct CDR3 sequences, with approximately 68% observed a single time. The sample consisted of tumor-adjacent normal liver tissue. The receptors were sampled from a woman aged 55 to 70 with primary liver carcinoma and hepatitis B virus infection.

The gene calls are TRBV28 and TRBJ2-3; TRBD2 agrees at 10 bases. This CDR3 has 18 residues. Germline CDR1 reads MDHEN; CDR2 reads SYDVKM. The V and J ends lost 6 bases and 2 bases, in that order; junction bases with no gene match: 14. CDR3 sequence reads: CASRCWSGRARDTDTQYF. In DNA, the CDR3 is TGTGCCAGCAGGTGTTGGAGCGGGAGGGCCCGGGACACAGATACGCAGTATTTT.

This clonotype was detected once. An end of the junction does not agree with germline; a read error may underlie this. The chain couples TRBV6-6 to TRBJ2-5; D is possibly TRBD1 (5 bases). Germline CDR1 is MNHNY and CDR2 is SVGAGI (reference sequence). The CDR3 runs 14 residues. The CDR3 protein is CASSLVQGQETQCF. The CDR3 nucleotides read TGTGCCAGCAGCCTAGTCCAGGGCCAAGAGACCCAGTGCTTC.

The chain couples TRBV29-1 to TRBJ2-7, with D unclear. Germline V gene sequence: CDR1 SQVTM, CDR2 ANQGSEA. V lost 2 bases, J lost 5 bases, and 10 bases lay in between. This CDR3 has 12 residues. The DNA for the CDR3 is TGCAGCGTTGAACAAGGGTCCCACGAGCAGTACTTC. The encoded protein is CSVEQGSHEQYF.

This chain uses TRBV11-2 with TRBJ2-1; 13 bases align to TRBD2. The CDR3 loop spans 13 amino acids. J was trimmed by 15 bases and V by 4 bases; bases with no gene match: 6. Looked up from germline, CDR1 is SGHAT and CDR2 is FQNNGV. The CDR3 loop is CASSSGLAGRLFF. CDR3 in DNA: TGTGCCAGCAGCTCGGGACTAGCGGGACGGTTGTTCTTC. The full variable domain, in which reference TRBV11-2 and TRBJ2-1 provide the parts outside the CDR3, is EAGVAQSPRYKIIEKRQSVAFWCNPISGHATLYWYQQILGQGPKLLIQFQNNGVVDDSQLPKDRFSAERLKGVDSTLKIQPAKLEDSAVYLCASSSGLAGRLFFGPGTRLTVL.

Worth noting for this clonotype: An end of the junction does not agree with germline; a read error may underlie this. The chain carries TRBV30 and TRBJ1-1, with no clear D. There are 15 residues in the CDR3. CDR1 is GTSNPN and CDR2 is SVGIG in the germline V gene (reference sequence). In DNA, the CDR3 is TGTTCCTGGAGATCCGTGGGGTGGGGGAACACTGAAGCTTTCTTT. Protein: CSWRSVGWGNTEAFF.

To note about this clonotype: The conserved closing phenylalanine or tryptophan is absent in this CDR3, likely reflecting a read error. The chain has TRBV10-2 and TRBJ2-5; 7 positions match TRBD2. The germline V gene encodes CDR1 WSHSY and CDR2 SAAADI. This CDR3 has 17 amino acids. This CDR3 reads CASRESVIAGPQETQYS. The CDR3, as DNA: TGCGCCAGCAGAGAGTCGGTAATAGCGGGCCCCCAAGAGACACAGTACTCC.

Details on this clonotype: At one of its ends the junction is not consistent with the germline gene, which may arise from a read error. V is TRBV7-9 and J is TRBJ1-3; maybe TRBD1 (5 bases). CDR3 length: 17 residues. Germline assignment: CDR1 SEHNR and CDR2 FQNEAQ (reference sequence). CDR3 region: CANSPGGGTYRGNTIYF. In DNA form, the CDR3 reads TGTGCCAACAGCCCTGGTGGGGGGACCTACCGAGGAAACACCATATATTTT. Filled out from reference TRBV7-9 and TRBJ1-3, the complete variable domain reads DTGVSQNPRHKITKRGQNVTFRCDPISEHNRLYWYRQTLGQGPEFLTYFQNEAQLEKSRLLSDRFSAERPKGSFSTLEIQRTEQGDSAMYLCANSPGGGTYRGNTIYFGEGSWLTVV.

The sample holds a few counts of this clonotype. The chain couples TRBV25-1 to TRBJ1-4; TRBD1 might be the D (6 bases). From germline, CDR1 is MGHDK and CDR2 SYGVNS. V lost 2 bases and J 8 bases, leaving 12 bases between the germline ends. The CDR3 is 14 amino acids. Here the CDR3 reads CASSEGTGMEKLFF. CDR3 nucleotides: TGTGCCAGCAGTGAAGGAACAGGGATGGAAAAACTGTTTTTT.

The V gene is TRBV20-1, the J gene TRBJ2-2; D perhaps matches TRBD2 (6 bases). Germline CDR1 reads DFQATT; CDR2 reads SNEGSKA (reference sequence). CDR3 size: 14 residues. Trimming shortened V by 2 bases and J by 9 bases, and 16 bases separated the two germline ends. For the CDR3, the DNA is TGCAGTGCTAGACCGGTAGCGGTGACCCGGGAGCTGTTTTTT. This codes for CSARPVAVTRELFF.

This clonotype has a handful of counts. V usage is TRBV11-1 and J usage is TRBJ2-5; possibly TRBD2 for D (6 bases). The V and J ends lost 10 bases and 9 bases respectively, with 30 bases between them. CDR1 SGHAT and CDR2 FQDESV come from the germline V gene (reference sequence). This CDR3 is built from 16 residues. The CDR3 sequence: CANSLEPGYLGEAQYF. CDR3 nucleotides: TGTGCCAACAGTTTAGAGCCGGGGTACCTAGGGGAGGCCCAGTACTTC.

With regard to this clonotype: Compared with germline, one end of the junction differs, possibly owing to a read error. V gene TRBV6-1 combines with J gene TRBJ1-1; tentative D call: TRBD1 (5 bases). The length of the CDR3 is 16 residues. CDR1 MNHNS and CDR2 SASEGT come from the germline V gene. CDR3 amino acids: CASGEAKAGLDTEAFF. CDR3 sequence (DNA): TGTGCCAGCGGTGAAGCGAAGGCGGGGCTGGATACTGAAGCTTTCTTT.